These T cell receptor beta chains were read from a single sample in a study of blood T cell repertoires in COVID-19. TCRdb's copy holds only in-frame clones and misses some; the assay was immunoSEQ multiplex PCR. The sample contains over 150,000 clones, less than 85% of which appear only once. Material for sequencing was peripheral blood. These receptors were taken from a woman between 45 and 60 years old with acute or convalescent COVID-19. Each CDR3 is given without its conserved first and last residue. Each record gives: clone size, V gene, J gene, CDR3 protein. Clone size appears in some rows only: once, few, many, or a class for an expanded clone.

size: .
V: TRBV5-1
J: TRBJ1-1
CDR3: ASSLGQGLAEAF

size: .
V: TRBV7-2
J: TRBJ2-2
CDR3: ASSMNWANTGELF

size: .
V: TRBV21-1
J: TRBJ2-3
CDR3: ASSPTSYSTDTQY

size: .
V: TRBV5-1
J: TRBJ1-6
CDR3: ASSLVRGWDSPLH

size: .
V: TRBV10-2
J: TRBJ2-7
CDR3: ASSGTSSYEQY

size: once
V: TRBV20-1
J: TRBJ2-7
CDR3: SANTDYEQY

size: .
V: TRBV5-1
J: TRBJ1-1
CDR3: ASSSATGEAAF

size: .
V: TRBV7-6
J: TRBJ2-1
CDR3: ASSPVAGVIYNEQF

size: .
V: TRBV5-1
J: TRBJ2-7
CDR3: ASSLDRGGSEQY

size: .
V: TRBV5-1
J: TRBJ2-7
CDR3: ASSLGDRTYEQY

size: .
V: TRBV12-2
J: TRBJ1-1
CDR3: ASRLFGTEAF

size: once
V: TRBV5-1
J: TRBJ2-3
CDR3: ASSLDSSSTDTQY

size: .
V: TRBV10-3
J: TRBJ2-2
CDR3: AISEGLAGITGELF

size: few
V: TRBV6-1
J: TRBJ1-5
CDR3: ASSEYRGPSQPQH

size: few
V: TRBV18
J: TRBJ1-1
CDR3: ASSPGQGLGSAEAF

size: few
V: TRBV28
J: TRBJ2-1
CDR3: ASSSPPSSEQF

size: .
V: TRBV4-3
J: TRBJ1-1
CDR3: ASSRGHGTEAF

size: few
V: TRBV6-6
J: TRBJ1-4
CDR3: ASSRGFEKLF

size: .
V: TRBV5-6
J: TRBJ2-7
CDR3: ASSLVTVNEQY

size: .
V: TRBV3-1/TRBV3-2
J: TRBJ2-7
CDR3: ASSPTGGYGKQY

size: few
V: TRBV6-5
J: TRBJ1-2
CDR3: ASSPGTVSPGYT

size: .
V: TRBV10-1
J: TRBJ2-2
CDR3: ASSSGLGPNTGELF

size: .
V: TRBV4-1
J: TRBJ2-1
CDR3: ASSQVAGGTNEQF

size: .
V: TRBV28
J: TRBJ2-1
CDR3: ASSSAGSSYNEQF

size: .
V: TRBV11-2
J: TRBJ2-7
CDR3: ASSLVGQGIYEQY